The clone carrying this T cell receptor (beta chain) was seen a few times. MiXCR was run by TCRdb on the RACE reads, yielding one entry per CDR3 protein. The sample shows around 120,000 distinct CDR3 sequences, roughly 13% of them seen only once. The source of the sample is a study of human T cells and chemical hapten exposure. Time point in this sample: patch test 1, 2 weeks after DPC sensitization. Treatment noted: therapeutic diphenylcyclopropenone sensitization with weekly scalp DPC. J gave up 0 bases and V 5 bases, and 4 bases lay outside the gene matches. The CDR3 loop spans 15 amino acids. Germline lookup yields CDR1 SGHVS and CDR2 FQNEAQ.

The chain has TRBV7-8 and TRBJ1-2, with TRBD1 matching 9 bases. The sample was whole blood, taken in connection with sensitization to the hapten diphenylcyclopropenone (DPC). This clonotype was sampled from a man in his late teens or twenties with alopecia areata. Some clones in this sample may be carry-over from other donors' samples. This CDR3 is CASSRGDRANYGYTF. CDR3 coding DNA: TGTGCCAGCAGCCGAGGGGACAGGGCTAACTATGGCTACACCTTC. The variable domain in full, completed from reference TRBV7-8 and TRBJ1-2, reads GAGVSQSPRYKVAKRGQDVALRCDPISGHVSLFWYQQALGQGPEFLTYFQNEAQLDKSGLPSDRFFAERPEGSVSTLKIQRTQQEDSAVYLCASSRGDRANYGYTFGSGTRLTVV.